The sequence of this T cell receptor beta chain was determined in a study of T-cell reconstitution after alpha-beta-depleted transplantation in children. V gave up 4 bases and J gave up 3 bases, with 11 bases separating them. The CDR3 is made up of 13 amino acids. In germline, CDR1 is SGHDT, CDR2 YYEEEE. Construction of the TCRbeta library involved unique molecular identifiers. TCRdb reprocessed the PCR reads with MiXCR, giving one entry per CDR3 protein. The sample holds about 200,000 distinct CDR3 sequences; 5% to 7.5% are singletons and the top ten take about 4.4%. This clonotype was counted ten times or more. No antigen is known for it. Overall study findings and caveats: At one year after transplant, newly produced T cells mostly accounted for T-cell counts and diversity. After transplant, at about two months, alpha-beta T cells were reportedly derived from several hundred expanded graft clones. Surviving thymic progenitors and recipient T cells were the source of high TCRbeta diversity at day 60 in some patients.

This material consisted of PBMCs, taken before TCRalphabeta/CD19-depleted stem cell transplant. The sequence was obtained from a girl under three years old with combined immunodeficiency, due to receive a stem cell transplant. The rearrangement uses TRBV5-6 and TRBJ2-7, with D possibly matching TRBD1 (6 bases). The CDR3 coding sequence is TGTGCCAGCAGCCGAGGACAGTACTACGAGCAGTACTTC. This translates into CASSRGQYYEQYF. The whole variable domain, filled in from reference TRBV5-6 and TRBJ2-7, reads DAGVTQSPTHLIKTRGQQVTLRCSPKSGHDTVSWYQQALGQGPQFIFQYYEEEERQRGNFPDRFSGHQFPNYSSELNVNALLLGDSALYLCASSRGQYYEQYFGPGTRLTVT.